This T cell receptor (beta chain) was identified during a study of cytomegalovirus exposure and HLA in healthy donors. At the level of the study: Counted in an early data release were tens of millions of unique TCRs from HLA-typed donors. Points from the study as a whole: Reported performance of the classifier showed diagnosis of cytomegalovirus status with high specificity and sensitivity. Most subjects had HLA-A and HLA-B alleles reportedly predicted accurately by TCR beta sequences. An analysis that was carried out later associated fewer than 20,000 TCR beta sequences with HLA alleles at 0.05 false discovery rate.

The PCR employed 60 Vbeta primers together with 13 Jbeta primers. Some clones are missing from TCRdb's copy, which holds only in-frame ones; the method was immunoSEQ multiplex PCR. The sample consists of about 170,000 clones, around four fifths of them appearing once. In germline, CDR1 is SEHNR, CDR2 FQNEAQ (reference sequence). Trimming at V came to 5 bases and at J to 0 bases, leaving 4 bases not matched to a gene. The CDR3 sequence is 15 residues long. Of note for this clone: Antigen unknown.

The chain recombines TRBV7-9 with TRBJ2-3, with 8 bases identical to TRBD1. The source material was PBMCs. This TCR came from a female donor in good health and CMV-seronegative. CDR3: CASSPDRVSTDTQYF. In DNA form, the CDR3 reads TGTGCCAGCAGCCCGGACAGGGTAAGCACAGATACGCAGTATTTT.